The 13 T cell receptor beta chains listed next were all sequenced from one sample in a study of beta chain features in type 1 diabetes. TCRB transcripts that were expressed got sequenced, as all of the isolated RNA had been reverse transcribed. Assay: immunoSEQ multiplex PCR; the TCRdb copy retains only in-frame clones and omits some. Among around 500,000 clones listed, approximately 28% were seen once. Sequencing input: naive CD4+ T cells from blood. These receptors were taken from a man between 18 and 29 years old in good health.

The chain is built from TRBV7-3 and TRBJ2-3; 8 bases agree with TRBD2. Germline V gene lookup returns CDR1 SGHTA and CDR2 FQGTGA. The CDR3 totals 14 residues. V dropped 1 base and J dropped 3; count of bases not matched to a gene: 0. CDR3 loop: CASSLSGRTDTQYF. CDR3 DNA sequence: TGTGCCAGCAGCTTAAGCGGGAGGACAGATACGCAGTATTTT.

This clone came up a few times. The V and J genes are TRBV7-9 and TRBJ1-2; possible D gene TRBD1, 5 bases. V lost 4 bases and J 2 bases, leaving 17 bases between the germline ends. CDR3 length equals 16 residues. Germline CDR1 and CDR2: SEHNR and FQNEAQ (reference sequence). The CDR3 protein is CASSSEASRGNYGYTF. The CDR3 bases are TGTGCCAGCAGCTCGGAGGCTAGTAGGGGCAACTATGGCTACACCTTC.

The V gene is TRBV2, the J gene TRBJ2-7, with 8 nucleotides matching TRBD1. J gave up 5 bases and V 4 bases, and 4 bases lay outside the gene matches. The V gene's germline CDR1 is SNHLY and CDR2 FYNNEI. The CDR3 length is 13 residues. The CDR3 nucleotides are TGTGCCAGCAGTGGAGACAGGGGAAACGAGCAGTACTTC. This encodes CASSGDRGNEQYF.

The V and J genes are TRBV29-1 and TRBJ2-7, with D tentatively TRBD2 (5 bases). The CDR3 is 14 amino acids. Germline V gene sequence: CDR1 SQVTM, CDR2 ANQGSEA. Trimming pared 0 bases from V and 4 bases from J, leaving 13 bases between. CDR3 protein: CSVEDSYRGYEQYF. The CDR3 DNA is TGCAGCGTTGAAGACAGCTACCGAGGGTACGAGCAGTACTTC.

V and J are TRBV7-9 and TRBJ2-1; 13 nucleotides align to TRBD2. The CDR3 is 18 amino acids. Germline loops: CDR1 SEHNR, CDR2 FQNEAQ (reference sequence). V shed 5 bases, J shed 9 bases, and the junction held 16 bases outside the gene matches. The CDR3 loop reads CASSGRLAGGPIPSEQFF. As DNA, the CDR3 is TGTGCCAGCAGCGGACGACTAGCGGGAGGCCCAATCCCCAGTGAGCAGTTCTTC.

This clone was seen a handful of times. The CDR3 sequence: CASSVAGSYPSGANVLTF. In nucleotides, the CDR3 is TGTGCCAGCAGCGTAGCCGGCAGCTATCCCTCTGGGGCCAACGTCCTGACTTTC. V usage is TRBV9 and J usage is TRBJ2-6; D unresolved. Germline V gives CDR1 SGDLS, CDR2 YYNGEE. V was clipped by 0 bases and J by 0 bases, with 13 bases between them. This CDR3 has 18 amino acids.

This clone turned up a few times. The chain links TRBV28 to TRBJ2-1, with D perhaps TRBD2 (6 bases). The V end lost 3 bases, the J end lost 6 bases, and 18 bases lay between the germline ends. CDR1 MDHEN and CDR2 SYDVKM come from the germline V gene. The CDR3 is 16 amino acids. CDR3: CASSFPGLKGLNEQFF. The CDR3 nucleotides read TGTGCCAGCAGTTTCCCGGGACTGAAGGGACTCAATGAGCAGTTCTTC.

A few counts support this clone. The V and J genes are TRBV6-6 and TRBJ2-7, with D tentatively TRBD1 or TRBD2 (6 bases each). With 10 bases removed from V and 6 bases from J, the gap between germline ends came to 25 bases. CDR1 MNHNY and CDR2 SVGAGI come from the germline V gene (reference sequence). The CDR3 covers 15 residues. The CDR3 DNA sequence: TGTGCCACCTCCGGGGGTACGGGGGCAGTGGTCGAGCAGTACTTC. Translating it yields CATSGGTGAVVEQYF.

The rearrangement uses TRBV27 and TRBJ2-7, with D perhaps given as TRBD1 or TRBD2 (5 bases each). CDR3 size: 13 residues. Germline V lookup: CDR1 MNHEY, CDR2 SMNVEV (reference sequence). V lost 6 bases to trimming and J lost 2 bases, with 11 bases between them. CDR3 sequence (DNA): TGTGCCAGCAGGGGGACCGGTACCTACGAGCAGTACTTC. Protein product: CASRGTGTYEQYF.

The chain carries TRBV28 and TRBJ2-1; 15 nucleotides line up with TRBD2. The CDR3 covers 18 residues. V shed 6 bases, J shed 0 bases, and the junction held 6 bases outside the gene matches. Germline V gives CDR1 MDHEN, CDR2 SYDVKM. The CDR3 spells CASSPGLAGGRSYNEQFF. In DNA, the CDR3 is TGTGCCAGCAGCCCGGGACTAGCGGGAGGCCGCTCCTACAATGAGCAGTTCTTC.

This clone was found a few times. The chain recombines TRBV18 with TRBJ2-5, with 11 bases lining up with TRBD2. Per the germline V gene, CDR1 is KGHSH and CDR2 is LQKENI. The trim removed 0 bases at V and 5 bases at J, leaving 5 bases unmatched. This CDR3 is 16 amino acids long. In DNA form, the CDR3 reads TGTGCCAGCTCACCACCTATACTAGCGGGAGTGGAGACCCAGTACTTC. It translates to CASSPPILAGVETQYF.

The V call is TRBV29-1, the J call TRBJ2-7; D is uncertain. Looked up from germline, CDR1 is SQVTM and CDR2 is ANQGSEA. Trimming left V 4 bases short and J 2 bases short, with 15 bases between. There are 14 residues in the CDR3. In DNA form, the CDR3 reads TGCAGCGTTGTGTCCGGAGTCATTCCCTACGAGCAGTACTTC. It is translated as CSVVSGVIPYEQYF.

In this sample, this clone turned up a few times. V usage is TRBV9 and J usage is TRBJ1-1; D remains unclear. The germline V and J ends were trimmed by 0 bases and 2 bases, with 11 bases remaining between them. Per the germline V gene, CDR1 is SGDLS and CDR2 is YYNGEE. This CDR3 has 15 amino acids. Written as DNA, the CDR3 is TGTGCCAGCAGCGTAGATTCGTACCCTAACACTGAAGCTTTCTTT. This gives the protein CASSVDSYPNTEAFF.